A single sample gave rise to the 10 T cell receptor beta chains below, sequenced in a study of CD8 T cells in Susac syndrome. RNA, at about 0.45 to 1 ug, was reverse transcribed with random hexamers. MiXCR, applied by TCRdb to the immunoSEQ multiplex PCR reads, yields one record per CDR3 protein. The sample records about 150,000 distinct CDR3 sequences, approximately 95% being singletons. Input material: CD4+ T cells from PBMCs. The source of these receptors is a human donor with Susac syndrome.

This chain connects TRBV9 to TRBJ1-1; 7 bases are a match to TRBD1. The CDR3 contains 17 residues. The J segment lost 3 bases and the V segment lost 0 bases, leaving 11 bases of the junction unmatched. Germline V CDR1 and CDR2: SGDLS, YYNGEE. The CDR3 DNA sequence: TGTGCCAGCAGCGTAGATCCCCCCACAGGGGTCGACACTGAAGCTTTCTTT. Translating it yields CASSVDPPTGVDTEAFF.

The CDR3 here is CASSLQDRGSTNEKLFF. The CDR3 region has the DNA TGCGCCAGCAGCCTCCAGGACAGGGGTTCAACTAATGAAAAACTGTTTTTT. The V and J genes are TRBV5-1 and TRBJ1-4; 9 bases are a match to TRBD1. V gave up 4 bases and J gave up 0 bases; unmatched junction bases: 7. The length of the CDR3 is 17 residues. Germline V gene lookup returns CDR1 SGHRS and CDR2 YFSETQ.

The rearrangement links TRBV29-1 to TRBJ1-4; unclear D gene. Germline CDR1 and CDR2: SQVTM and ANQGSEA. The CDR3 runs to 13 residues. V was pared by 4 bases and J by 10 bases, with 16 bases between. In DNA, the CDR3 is TGCAGCGTTGGGCGTCAGGCCCCGGGAAAACTGTTTTTT. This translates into CSVGRQAPGKLFF.

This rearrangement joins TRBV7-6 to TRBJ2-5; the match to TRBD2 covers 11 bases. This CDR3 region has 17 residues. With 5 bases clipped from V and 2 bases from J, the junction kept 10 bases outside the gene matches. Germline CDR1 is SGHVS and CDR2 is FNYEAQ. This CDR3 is CASSPPPGLAVQETQYF. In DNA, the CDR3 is TGTGCCAGCAGCCCCCCCCCGGGACTAGCGGTACAAGAGACCCAGTACTTC. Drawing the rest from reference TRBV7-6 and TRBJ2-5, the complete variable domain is GAGVSQSPRYKVTKRGQDVALRCDPISGHVSLYWYRQALGQGPEFLTYFNYEAQQDKSGLPNDRFSAERPEGSISTLTIQRTEQRDSAMYRCASSPPPGLAVQETQYFGPGTRLLVL.

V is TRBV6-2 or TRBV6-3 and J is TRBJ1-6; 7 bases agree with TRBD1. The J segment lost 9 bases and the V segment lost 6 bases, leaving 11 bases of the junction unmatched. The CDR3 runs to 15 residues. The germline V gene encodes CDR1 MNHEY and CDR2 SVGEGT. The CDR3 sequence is CASSTSTGIGSPLHF. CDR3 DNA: TGTGCCAGCAGCACTTCGACAGGGATCGGTTCACCCCTCCACTTT.

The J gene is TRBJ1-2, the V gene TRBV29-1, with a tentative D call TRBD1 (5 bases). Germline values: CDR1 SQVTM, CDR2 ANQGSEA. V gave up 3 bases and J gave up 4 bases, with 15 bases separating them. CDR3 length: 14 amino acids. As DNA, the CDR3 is TGCAGCGTTGACGGGGCCCTCTTCCCCTATGGCTACACCTTC. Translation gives CSVDGALFPYGYTF.

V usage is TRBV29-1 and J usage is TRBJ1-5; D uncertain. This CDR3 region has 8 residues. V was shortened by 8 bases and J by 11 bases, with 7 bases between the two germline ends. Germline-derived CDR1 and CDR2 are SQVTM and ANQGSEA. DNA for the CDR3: TGCAGCCTACGGGCCCAGCATTTT. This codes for CSLRAQHF.

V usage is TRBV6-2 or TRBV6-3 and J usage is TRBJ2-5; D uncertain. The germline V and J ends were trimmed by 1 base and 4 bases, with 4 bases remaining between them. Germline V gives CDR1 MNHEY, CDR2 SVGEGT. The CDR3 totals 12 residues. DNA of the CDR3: TGTGCCAGCAGTTACTGGGGAGAGACCCAGTACTTC. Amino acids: CASSYWGETQYF.

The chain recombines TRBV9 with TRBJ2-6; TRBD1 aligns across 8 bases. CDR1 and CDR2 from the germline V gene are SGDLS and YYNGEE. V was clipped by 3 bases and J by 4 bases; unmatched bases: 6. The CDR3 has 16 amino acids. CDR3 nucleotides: TGTGCCAGCAGCGCGTACAGGGGGGCAGGGGCCAACGTCCTGACTTTC. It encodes CASSAYRGAGANVLTF.

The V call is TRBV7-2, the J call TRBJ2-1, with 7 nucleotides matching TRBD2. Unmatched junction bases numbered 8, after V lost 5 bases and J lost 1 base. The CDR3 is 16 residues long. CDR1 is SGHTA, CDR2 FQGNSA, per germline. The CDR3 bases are TGTGCCAGCAGCCTCCTGTCCGGGGGGTCCTACAATGAGCAGTTCTTC. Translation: CASSLLSGGSYNEQFF.